This is a list of T cell receptor beta chains from one sample in a study of identical twins. TCRdb passed the 5' RACE reads through MiXCR, listing each CDR3 protein once. Seen here are around 490,000 distinct CDR3 sequences, around 15% observed once, and the top ten hold roughly 0.43%. These data also featured in a second study, about yellow fever vaccine responses in identical twins.

Material: CD4+ T cells sorted from blood. The receptors derive from a woman aged 18-29 years in good health. The CDR3 runs from the conserved cysteine through the conserved F or W. The D gene is left open where the match is weak. Size tells how often a clone was seen (once, few, many) or the class of an expanded clone, and some rows leave it out.

j_gene: TRBJ2-7; v_gene: TRBV5-1; abundance: few; d_gene: .; len: 14; CDR3nt: TGCGCCAGCAGCTTGGGGGGCGTCTCCTACGAGCAGTACTTC; CDR3aa: CASSLGGVSYEQYF
j_gene: TRBJ2-3; v_gene: TRBV29-1; abundance: many; d_gene: .; len: 12; CDR3nt: TGCAGCGTTGAAGAGGGATCAGATACGCAGTATTTT; CDR3aa: CSVEEGSDTQYF
j_gene: TRBJ1-1; v_gene: TRBV12-3/TRBV12-4; abundance: many; d_gene: .; len: 14; CDR3nt: TGTGCCAGCAGTTTGAGGCACATGAACACTGAAGCTTTCTTT; CDR3aa: CASSLRHMNTEAFF
j_gene: TRBJ2-2; v_gene: TRBV7-8; abundance: few; d_gene: TRBD2; len: 17; CDR3nt: TGTGCCAGCAGCCCTGCCCCAGCGGGAGGGGTAACCGGGGAGCTGTTTTTT; CDR3aa: CASSPAPAGGVTGELFF
j_gene: TRBJ2-2; v_gene: TRBV29-1; abundance: .; d_gene: .; len: 14; CDR3nt: TGCAGCGTCAGGGACAACACTCCGACCGGGGAGCTGTTTTTT; CDR3aa: CSVRDNTPTGELFF
j_gene: TRBJ2-2; v_gene: TRBV12-3/TRBV12-4; abundance: many; d_gene: TRBD2; len: 15; CDR3nt: TGTGCCAGCAGGGTGACTAGCGGGGTCACCGGGGAGCTGTTTTTT; CDR3aa: CASRVTSGVTGELFF
j_gene: TRBJ2-1; v_gene: TRBV3-1; abundance: .; d_gene: .; len: 16; CDR3nt: TGTGCCAGCAGCCACCGTCGGGGGAGCTCCTACAATGAGCAGTTCTTC; CDR3aa: CASSHRRGSSYNEQFF
j_gene: TRBJ2-2; v_gene: TRBV5-1; abundance: .; d_gene: .; len: 16; CDR3nt: TGCGCCAGCAGACTGGGGAGTGAGGCGAACACCGGGGAGCTGTTTTTT; CDR3aa: CASRLGSEANTGELFF
j_gene: TRBJ2-1; v_gene: TRBV5-1; abundance: many; d_gene: .; len: 16; CDR3nt: TGCGCCAGCAGCTTGGGCCTGGTCAGCTTGTACAATGAGCAGTTCTTC; CDR3aa: CASSLGLVSLYNEQFF
j_gene: TRBJ2-1; v_gene: TRBV3-1; abundance: .; d_gene: .; len: 16; CDR3nt: TGTGCCAGCAGCCAAGGGGAGGGGGGCCTAGCCCGAGAGCAGTTCTTC; CDR3aa: CASSQGEGGLAREQFF
j_gene: TRBJ2-5; v_gene: TRBV2; abundance: few; d_gene: .; len: 14; CDR3nt: TGTGCCAGTTTATCCGGGACTCGCCAAGAGACCCAGTACTTC; CDR3aa: CASLSGTRQETQYF
j_gene: TRBJ2-1; v_gene: TRBV19; abundance: .; d_gene: .; len: 15; CDR3nt: TGTGCCAGTAGTATTAATCAGGCCGTCAACAATGAGCAGTTCTTC; CDR3aa: CASSINQAVNNEQFF
j_gene: TRBJ2-2; v_gene: TRBV20-1; abundance: .; d_gene: .; len: 19; CDR3nt: TGCAGTGCTAGAGTGAGTGGCGGCGGAGCGGCCAAGAGCGCCGGGGAGCTGTTTTTT; CDR3aa: CSARVSGGGAAKSAGELFF
j_gene: TRBJ2-7; v_gene: TRBV6-1; abundance: .; d_gene: TRBD1; len: 14; CDR3nt: TGTGCCAGCAGGCGGACAGGGGATTACTACGAGCAGTACTTC; CDR3aa: CASRRTGDYYEQYF
j_gene: TRBJ2-2; v_gene: TRBV20-1; abundance: few; d_gene: .; len: 14; CDR3nt: TGCAGTGCTAGAGCGGCAGGGAACACCGGGGAGCTGTTTTTT; CDR3aa: CSARAAGNTGELFF
j_gene: TRBJ2-2; v_gene: TRBV12-3/TRBV12-4; abundance: many; d_gene: .; len: 15; CDR3nt: TGTGCCAGCAGCCCCAGGGGGGGATGGACCGGGGAGCTGTTTTTT; CDR3aa: CASSPRGGWTGELFF
j_gene: TRBJ1-1; v_gene: TRBV6-5; abundance: .; d_gene: .; len: 12; CDR3nt: TGTGCCAGCAGTTACTCCCAGGGCGAAGCTTTCTTT; CDR3aa: CASSYSQGEAFF
j_gene: TRBJ1-2; v_gene: TRBV7-9; abundance: .; d_gene: .; len: 14; CDR3nt: TGTGCCAGCAGCTTAGTAACAGGGTCCTATGGCTACACCTTC; CDR3aa: CASSLVTGSYGYTF
j_gene: TRBJ2-1; v_gene: TRBV20-1; abundance: few; d_gene: TRBD2; len: 14; CDR3nt: TGCAGTGCTAGAATCCCGGGAGGAGGCGGTGAGCAGTTCTTC; CDR3aa: CSARIPGGGGEQFF
j_gene: TRBJ2-6; v_gene: TRBV20-1; abundance: .; d_gene: .; len: 16; CDR3nt: TGCAGTGCTAGAGATACGGGGATAGCTGGGGCCAACGTCCTGACTTTC; CDR3aa: CSARDTGIAGANVLTF
j_gene: TRBJ2-7; v_gene: TRBV20-1; abundance: .; d_gene: TRBD1; len: 13; CDR3nt: TGCAGTGCGTCCGGGACAGGGGGCTACGAGCAGTACTTC; CDR3aa: CSASGTGGYEQYF
j_gene: TRBJ2-3; v_gene: TRBV29-1; abundance: .; d_gene: .; len: 13; CDR3nt: TGCAGCGTTGGGCCGGGGCTTGCAGATACGCAGTATTTT; CDR3aa: CSVGPGLADTQYF
j_gene: TRBJ2-5; v_gene: TRBV9; abundance: .; d_gene: TRBD2; len: 16; CDR3nt: TGTGCCAGCAGCGTAGGGGGACTAGCGGGGGAAGAGACCCAGTACTTC; CDR3aa: CASSVGGLAGEETQYF
j_gene: TRBJ2-2; v_gene: TRBV6-1; abundance: few; d_gene: TRBD1; len: 15; CDR3nt: TGTGCCAGCAGAGAACAGGGGCAGGACACCGGGGAGCTGTTTTTT; CDR3aa: CASREQGQDTGELFF
j_gene: TRBJ2-3; v_gene: TRBV10-3; abundance: .; d_gene: .; len: 14; CDR3nt: TGTGCCATCAGTGACTTCCGGGCCACAGATACGCAGTATTTT; CDR3aa: CAISDFRATDTQYF
j_gene: TRBJ2-2; v_gene: TRBV18; abundance: few; d_gene: .; len: 12; CDR3nt: TGTGCCAGCCTGACGGACACCGGGGAGCTGTTTTTT; CDR3aa: CASLTDTGELFF
j_gene: TRBJ1-1; v_gene: TRBV20-1; abundance: few; d_gene: .; len: 12; CDR3nt: TGCAGTGCTAGGGGGGGACGCACTGAAGCTTTCTTT; CDR3aa: CSARGGRTEAFF
j_gene: TRBJ2-5; v_gene: TRBV20-1; abundance: .; d_gene: TRBD2; len: 14; CDR3nt: TGCAGTCGGAGACTAGCGGGAGTACAAGAGACCCAGTACTTC; CDR3aa: CSRRLAGVQETQYF
j_gene: TRBJ1-1; v_gene: TRBV5-1; abundance: .; d_gene: .; len: 15; CDR3nt: TGCGCCAGCAGCTTGGTGGGTTTTAGGAACACTGAAGCTTTCTTT; CDR3aa: CASSLVGFRNTEAFF
j_gene: TRBJ1-6; v_gene: TRBV6-5; abundance: few; d_gene: .; len: 16; CDR3nt: TGTGCCAGCAGTTCCCTTTTCGGGGCAAAGGGTTCACCCCTCCACTTT; CDR3aa: CASSSLFGAKGSPLHF
j_gene: TRBJ1-2; v_gene: TRBV6-5; abundance: .; d_gene: .; len: 13; CDR3nt: TGTGCCAGCAGTTACAATGATATAGAGGGCTACACCTTC; CDR3aa: CASSYNDIEGYTF
j_gene: TRBJ2-5; v_gene: TRBV20-1; abundance: .; d_gene: .; len: 12; CDR3nt: TGCAGTGCAGGAAATAGACAAGAGACCCAGTACTTC; CDR3aa: CSAGNRQETQYF
j_gene: TRBJ2-2; v_gene: TRBV7-2; abundance: few; d_gene: .; len: 16; CDR3nt: TGTGCCAGCAGCTTAGGGCAGGCAAGGAACACCGGGGAGCTGTTTTTT; CDR3aa: CASSLGQARNTGELFF
j_gene: TRBJ1-4; v_gene: TRBV5-1; abundance: few; d_gene: .; len: 15; CDR3nt: TGCGCCAGCAGCTCCCGACAGGACCACTCGAAAAAACTGTTTTTT; CDR3aa: CASSSRQDHSKKLFF
j_gene: TRBJ2-3; v_gene: TRBV10-3; abundance: .; d_gene: .; len: 14; CDR3nt: TGTGCCATCAGTGAACTAGCTCTACCTAATACGCAGTATTTT; CDR3aa: CAISELALPNTQYF
j_gene: TRBJ2-1; v_gene: TRBV29-1; abundance: few; d_gene: TRBD2; len: 15; CDR3nt: TGCAGCGTTGATGGACTAGTGTATTTCTACAATGAGCAGTTCTTC; CDR3aa: CSVDGLVYFYNEQFF
j_gene: TRBJ1-3; v_gene: TRBV12-3/TRBV12-4; abundance: .; d_gene: TRBD1; len: 14; CDR3nt: TGTGCCAGCAGTCCCGGGGGGACAGGGAACACCATATATTTT; CDR3aa: CASSPGGTGNTIYF
j_gene: TRBJ2-3; v_gene: TRBV7-2; abundance: many; d_gene: .; len: 14; CDR3nt: TGTGCCAGCACCTCCCGATCTGGGGCAGATACGCAGTATTTT; CDR3aa: CASTSRSGADTQYF
j_gene: TRBJ2-3; v_gene: TRBV11-2; abundance: few; d_gene: TRBD2; len: 18; CDR3nt: TGTGCCAGCAGACCGGGACTAGCGGGGGGGCCCGGCACAGATACGCAGTATTTT; CDR3aa: CASRPGLAGGPGTDTQYF
j_gene: TRBJ2-1; v_gene: TRBV7-3; abundance: few; d_gene: .; len: 15; CDR3nt: TGTGCCAGCAGCCCGAAGACTAGTTCCTACAATGAGCAGTTCTTC; CDR3aa: CASSPKTSSYNEQFF
j_gene: TRBJ1-3; v_gene: TRBV5-1; abundance: many; d_gene: .; len: 14; CDR3nt: TGCGCCAGCAGCTTGCCAGGAGGAGGAAACACCATATATTTT; CDR3aa: CASSLPGGGNTIYF
j_gene: TRBJ2-2; v_gene: TRBV20-1; abundance: .; d_gene: TRBD2; len: 16; CDR3nt: TGCAGTGCCAGGACTAGCGGGGGCACGAACACCGGGGAGCTGTTTTTT; CDR3aa: CSARTSGGTNTGELFF
j_gene: TRBJ2-3; v_gene: TRBV7-2; abundance: .; d_gene: TRBD1; len: 14; CDR3nt: TGTGCCAGCACCCGGGGACAGTTCACAGATACGCAGTATTTT; CDR3aa: CASTRGQFTDTQYF
j_gene: TRBJ2-5; v_gene: TRBV20-1; abundance: few; d_gene: TRBD1; len: 18; CDR3nt: TGCAGTGCTAGAGCCAGACGACGGGACAGACGAATATTGTGGACCCAGTACTTC; CDR3aa: CSARARRRDRRILWTQYF
j_gene: TRBJ2-4; v_gene: TRBV11-2; abundance: few; d_gene: .; len: 12; CDR3nt: TGTGCCAGCAGCTTAGGAGGAGGCATTCAGTACTTC; CDR3aa: CASSLGGGIQYF
j_gene: TRBJ2-3; v_gene: TRBV10-1; abundance: .; d_gene: .; len: 15; CDR3nt: TGCGCCAGCAGTGAGTTCTGGGGGGAAACAGATACGCAGTATTTT; CDR3aa: CASSEFWGETDTQYF
j_gene: TRBJ2-5; v_gene: TRBV29-1; abundance: .; d_gene: .; len: 14; CDR3nt: TGCAGCGTTGAAGTGGACAGTACCGGGGGGACCCAGTACTTC; CDR3aa: CSVEVDSTGGTQYF
j_gene: TRBJ2-1; v_gene: TRBV5-1; abundance: .; d_gene: .; len: 16; CDR3nt: TGCGCCAGCAGCTTGGCCGGAGGGGGCTTCTACAATGAGCAGTTCTTC; CDR3aa: CASSLAGGGFYNEQFF
j_gene: TRBJ2-1; v_gene: TRBV11-2; abundance: many; d_gene: TRBD2; len: 15; CDR3nt: TGTGCCAGCAGCCGTAGCGGGGGCTCCTACAATGAGCAGTTCTTC; CDR3aa: CASSRSGGSYNEQFF
j_gene: TRBJ2-1; v_gene: TRBV12-3/TRBV12-4; abundance: .; d_gene: TRBD2; len: 18; CDR3nt: TGTGCCAGCAGCCCAATGACTAGCGGGGGCCGGTCCTACAATGAGCAGTTCTTC; CDR3aa: CASSPMTSGGRSYNEQFF
j_gene: TRBJ2-2; v_gene: TRBV5-1; abundance: many; d_gene: TRBD1; len: 16; CDR3nt: TGCGCCAGCAGCTCAGCCACAGGGGTGCGGACCGGGGAGCTGTTTTTT; CDR3aa: CASSSATGVRTGELFF
j_gene: TRBJ2-7; v_gene: TRBV10-3; abundance: many; d_gene: .; len: 17; CDR3nt: TGTGCCATCAGTGAATCAATCTCACCGGGCTCACCAACCGGGCAGTACTTC; CDR3aa: CAISESISPGSPTGQYF